This T cell receptor (beta chain) was captured by sequencing in a study of blood T cell repertoires in COVID-19 (dated by TCRdb to the early 2020s). General notes on the study: Samples covering the acute and convalescent phases of COVID-19 were provided by collaborators in the United States, Italy and Spain. Subjects who had been exposed to COVID-19, were actively infected with it, or had recovered from it provided the deeply sampled blood TCRbeta repertoires that made up the dataset. The sample metadata nearly always contained a de-identified subject ID, COVID-19 status, age in years and sex. Where HLA class I and class II types were available, the types were taken from metadata supplied by the sample provider, not from assay-based typing. Samples were obtained from the ongoing ImmuneRACE study (first 160 participants) and from roughly 1,300 subjects provided by 6 global collaborators. The repertoires were made available in a free public database intended to serve as a resource for research on the immune response to SARS-CoV-2. The material from the prospective study consisted of cDNA or gDNA derived from T cells, B-cell-depleted T cells, or PBMCs.

Only one count was recorded for this clone. Its antigen is still unknown. It has no much larger one-base neighbor in the sample; base qualities were not kept. What the authors observed across the whole study: The quantity of clinical and demographic metadata differed by source and by participant and was supplied without curation.

The immunoSEQ Assay, a bias-controlled multiplex PCR, was used to amplify TCRbeta CDR3 regions from genomic DNA. Per the source publication's procedure: The number of nucleated cells in each sample was estimated from the amplification of reference gene primers within the assay. Sequence reads were collapsed and filtered to measure the absolute abundance of every unique TCRbeta CDR3 rearrangement. For each sample, productive Simpson clonality was calculated by taking the square root of Simpson's diversity index across productive rearrangements. The clones in this table, taken by TCRdb from immuneACCESS, are in-frame only. Not every clone is retained; where verified, under half of the shortfall comes from an unresolved V gene, and the cause of the rest is unknown. That table is the source of V, J and clone size, and D and trimming were worked out from the DNA. For this sample the table gives 110,000 or so clones, of which 85% to 90% were detected only once. The leading ten clones occupy 3.9% of the sample.

The collaborating institutions used their own protocols to collect whole blood in K2EDTA tubes. Collaborator samples were shipped for TCRbeta analysis as frozen whole blood, isolated PBMCs, or DNA extracted from either sample type. Looking up the germline V gene yields CDR1 SNHLY and CDR2 FYNNEI. Counted from cysteine to phenylalanine, this CDR3 has 15 amino acids. Only the CDR3 part of the read is kept: 45 bases, read in frame from the first base. V ends up 7 bases short and J 2 bases short, with an unmatched junction base count of 11. The sequenced sample consisted of peripheral blood. This TCR was sampled from a man in his sixties with acute or convalescent COVID-19. This chain is built from TRBV2 and TRBJ2-7, with 7 bases in between that match TRBD1. The encoded CDR3 is CASTNRGRGTYEQYF. The nucleotide sequence is given as TGTGCCAGCACTAACCGGGGCAGGGGGACCTACGAGCAGTACTTC.